The clone carrying this T cell receptor beta chain was detected many times. The data derive from a study of CD8+CD57+ T cells in acquired aplastic anemia. Genomic DNA was employed as the template in profiling TCR beta VDJ and CDR3. A single record per CDR3 protein comes from TCRdb applying MiXCR to the reads. The sample includes some 220,000 distinct CDR3 sequences, roughly 35% of them seen just once. CDR1 is LNHDA and CDR2 is SQIVND in the germline V gene (reference sequence). The CDR3 has 19 amino acids. V lost 6 bases, J lost 0 bases, and 24 bases lay in between. V is TRBV19 and J is TRBJ1-3; D gene unclear. Sequenced: sorted CD4+, CD8+, or CD8+CD57+ T cells (not recorded which) from PBMCs. The source of this sequence is a human donor in good health, serving as a control. The CDR3 region has the DNA TGTGCCAGTAGATCCACCACCAACTGGATGGGTAGCTCTGGAAACACCATATATTTT. Translation gives CASRSTTNWMGSSGNTIYF.